Shown below are 21 T cell receptor beta chains from a single sample sequenced in a study of blood T cell repertoires in COVID-19. Clones were read by immunoSEQ multiplex PCR, and TCRdb kept only the in-frame ones, dropping some. The sample contains approximately 310,000 clones, 85% of which appear only once. The sample was PBMCs or T cells enriched from blood (not recorded which). Source of these receptors: a woman aged 25 to 45 who had been exposed to COVID-19.

This clone was detected once. The V and J genes are TRBV4-1 and TRBJ2-3; D unclear. The CDR3 is 13 residues long. Germline V gene lookup returns CDR1 MGHRA and CDR2 YSYEKL. V lost 4 bases to trimming and J lost 10 bases, with 15 bases between them. The DNA of the CDR3 is TGCGCCAGCAGCCCTCCGGTCGGAGACCCGCAGTATTTT. This sequence encodes CASSPPVGDPQYF.

The rearrangement joins TRBV6-5 to TRBJ1-2; tentative D call: TRBD1 (6 bases). Germline lookup yields CDR1 MNHEY and CDR2 SVGAGI. V was clipped by 7 bases and J by 0 bases, with 12 bases between them. The CDR3 length is 14 residues. The CDR3 spells CASTLGGSNYGYTF. Written as DNA, the CDR3 is TGTGCCAGCACCCTAGGGGGTTCTAACTATGGCTACACCTTC.

The chain couples TRBV19 to TRBJ2-1; 14 nucleotides align to TRBD2. Germline CDR1 reads LNHDA; CDR2 reads SQIVND (reference sequence). The length of the CDR3 is 19 residues. Trimming cost V 5 bases and J 2 bases; bases outside gene matches: 11. Here the CDR3 reads CASSPIGLAGGNPYNEQFF. The DNA of the CDR3 is TGTGCCAGTAGTCCGATCGGACTAGCGGGAGGTAACCCCTACAATGAGCAGTTCTTC.

V and J are TRBV7-2 and TRBJ1-3; 10 nucleotides line up with TRBD1. The J segment lost 0 bases and the V segment lost 5 bases, leaving 13 bases of the junction unmatched. CDR3 size: 19 residues. CDR1 SGHTA and CDR2 FQGNSA come from the germline V gene. CDR3 residues: CASSGRTGGSTHSGNTIYF. Written as DNA, the CDR3 is TGTGCCAGCAGCGGGCGGACAGGGGGTTCAACCCACTCTGGAAACACCATATATTTT.

The table lists this clone with a few counts. The chain joins TRBV6-5 to TRBJ1-1, with 11 positions matching TRBD1. Per germline, CDR1 MNHEY and CDR2 SVGAGI. Losses at the gene ends were 6 bases for V and 5 bases for J; bases not matched to a gene: 8. The CDR3 totals 15 residues. The CDR3, as DNA: TGTGCCAGCAGCACCGGGACAGGGGGTAGGACTGAAGCTTTCTTT. Protein product: CASSTGTGGRTEAFF.

This chain links TRBV30 with TRBJ2-3, with TRBD2 identical over 9 bases. Germline assignment: CDR1 GTSNPN and CDR2 SVGIG (reference sequence). V lost 7 bases to trimming and J lost 0 bases; unmatched junction nucleotides: 5. The length of the CDR3 is 14 residues. Here the CDR3 reads CAYLAGTSTDTQYF. The CDR3 region has the DNA TGTGCCTATCTAGCGGGGACTAGCACAGATACGCAGTATTTT.

V usage is TRBV2 and J usage is TRBJ2-7; no definite D call. In germline, CDR1 is SNHLY, CDR2 FYNNEI. Between the trimmed V and J ends, which lost 6 bases and 2 bases, there was a span of 8 bases. The CDR3 runs to 12 residues. This chain's CDR3 is CASRRPTYEQYF. The CDR3 region has the DNA TGTGCCAGCAGGCGGCCGACCTACGAGCAGTACTTC.

The sample holds one count of this clone. This chain joins TRBV10-3 and TRBJ2-7, with TRBD1 matching 10 bases. Germline-derived CDR1 and CDR2 are ENHRY and SYGVKD. The CDR3 has 14 residues. J lost 6 bases, V lost 6 bases, and 8 bases had no gene match. For the CDR3, the DNA is TGTGCCATCAGGAACCCGGGACAGGGGTTCGAGCAGTACTTC. This codes for CAIRNPGQGFEQYF.

The chain is built from TRBV6-4 and TRBJ2-1; TRBD1 is a possible D gene (6 bases). The CDR3 extends over 13 amino acids. V lost 2 bases and J 5 bases, leaving 7 bases between the germline ends. CDR1 and CDR2 from the germline V gene are MRHNA and SNTAGT. The DNA of the CDR3 is TGTGCCAGCAGTGACAAGGGGGACAATGAGCAGTTCTTC. As protein: CASSDKGDNEQFF.

The chain couples TRBV6-2 or TRBV6-3 to TRBJ1-2; 9 nucleotides line up with TRBD1. The CDR3 is made up of 16 amino acids. Germline-derived CDR1 and CDR2 are MNHEY and SVGEGT. Losses at the gene ends were 0 bases for V and 6 bases for J; bases not matched to a gene: 8. The CDR3 DNA reads TGTGCCAGCAGTTACTCACAGGGGGCAGCGGCAAATGGCTACACCTTC. Its protein product is CASSYSQGAAANGYTF.

This sequence joins TRBV28 and TRBJ1-3; 9 bases agree with TRBD1. The V gene end was trimmed by 2 bases and the J gene end by 8 bases; junction bases not matched to a gene: 13. The CDR3 totals 17 residues. Germline V CDR1 and CDR2: MDHEN, SYDVKM. The CDR3 sequence: CASSLRSSGDRAHTIYF. CDR3 bases: TGTGCCAGCAGTTTACGGTCATCAGGGGACAGGGCTCACACCATATATTTT.

CDR3 nucleotide sequence: TGTGCCAGCAGTATTCTTCGGAACACTGAAGCTTTCTTT. Translation gives CASSILRNTEAFF. This chain joins TRBV7-3 and TRBJ1-1, with D unclear. There are 13 residues in the CDR3. Deletions cut 6 bases from V and 1 base from J, with 9 bases between. Germline V lookup: CDR1 SGHTA, CDR2 FQGTGA.

This clone was observed a single time. The chain links TRBV30 to TRBJ1-1, with TRBD1 identical over 7 bases. There are 16 residues in the CDR3. Germline V lookup: CDR1 GTSNPN, CDR2 SVGIG (reference sequence). V lost 1 base, J lost 0 bases, and 8 bases stayed unmatched. The CDR3 DNA reads as TGTGCCTGGAGTGGTTACAGGGGAAAATTGAACACTGAAGCTTTCTTT. Translation: CAWSGYRGKLNTEAFF.

The chain is built from TRBV5-1 and TRBJ1-2; 8 bases are shared with TRBD1. CDR1 is SGHRS and CDR2 is YFSETQ in the germline V gene. With V trimmed by 7 bases and J by 4 bases, 9 bases remained unmatched. There are 14 residues in the CDR3. Here the CDR3 reads CASSTPTGVYGYTF. The CDR3 nucleotides read TGCGCCAGCTCAACCCCGACAGGGGTCTATGGCTACACCTTC.

The gene calls are TRBV2 and TRBJ1-5; D is uncertain. Germline CDR1 reads SNHLY; CDR2 reads FYNNEI. The CDR3 is 14 residues long. V was clipped by 5 bases and J by 9 bases, with 17 bases between them. In nucleotides, the CDR3 is TGTGCCAGCAGTCCTGAGGGCGCGGGGTCGCCCCAGCATTTT. This sequence encodes CASSPEGAGSPQHF.

The chain recombines TRBV28 with TRBJ1-1, with no clear D. CDR3 length equals 12 residues. Germline V lookup: CDR1 MDHEN, CDR2 SYDVKM. V was pared by 4 bases and J by 6 bases, with 9 bases between. The CDR3 loop reads CASSSGRPEAFF. The CDR3 nucleotides are TGTGCCAGCAGTTCAGGCCGGCCTGAAGCTTTCTTT.

The gene calls are TRBV5-1 and TRBJ2-7; no firm D call. Deletions cut 3 bases from V and 0 bases from J, with 10 bases between. Germline loops: CDR1 SGHRS, CDR2 YFSETQ. This CDR3 is 14 amino acids long. CDR3 loop: CASSSYSSSYEQYF. The CDR3 DNA reads as TGCGCCAGCAGCTCCTACTCGAGCTCCTACGAGCAGTACTTC.

V is TRBV2 and J is TRBJ2-2; 12 bases fit TRBD2. J gave up 4 bases and V 10 bases, and 10 bases lay outside the gene matches. CDR3 length: 16 amino acids. Germline V gives CDR1 SNHLY, CDR2 FYNNEI. The CDR3 is CAIRGTSGRSTGELFF. The CDR3 nucleotides read TGTGCCATTAGAGGGACTAGCGGGCGCTCCACCGGGGAGCTGTTTTTT.

This sequence joins TRBV30 and TRBJ1-6; 8 bases align to TRBD1. This CDR3 region has 14 residues. CDR1 is GTSNPN, CDR2 SVGIG, per germline (reference sequence). The ends lost 5 bases at V and 8 bases at J; junction bases unmatched: 8. The CDR3 region is CAWGTGTGDSPLHF. The CDR3 bases are TGTGCCTGGGGTACCGGGACAGGAGATTCACCCCTCCACTTT. The full variable domain, completed using reference TRBV30 and TRBJ1-6, is SQTIHQWPATLVQPVGSPLSLECTVEGTSNPNLYWYRQAAGRGLQLLFYSVGIGQISSEVPQNLSASRPQDRQFILSSKKLLLSDSGFYLCAWGTGTGDSPLHFGNGTRLTVT.

The chain uses TRBV9 and TRBJ1-1, with D perhaps TRBD1 (6 bases). With 0 bases removed from V and 4 bases from J, the gap between germline ends came to 10 bases. From germline, CDR1 is SGDLS and CDR2 YYNGEE. This CDR3 region has 14 residues. The DNA of the CDR3 is TGTGCCAGCAGCGTAGATCAAGGGGGCACTGAAGCTTTCTTT. Residues: CASSVDQGGTEAFF.

The V gene is TRBV9, the J gene TRBJ1-2; 8 nucleotides agree with TRBD1. After removal of 0 bases from V and 2 bases from J, the junction contained 6 bases not matched to a gene. CDR1 and CDR2 from the germline V gene are SGDLS and YYNGEE. This CDR3 has 16 residues. CDR3 sequence: CASSVGTGFINYGYTF. CDR3 nucleotide sequence: TGTGCCAGCAGCGTAGGGACAGGGTTTATCAACTATGGCTACACCTTC.